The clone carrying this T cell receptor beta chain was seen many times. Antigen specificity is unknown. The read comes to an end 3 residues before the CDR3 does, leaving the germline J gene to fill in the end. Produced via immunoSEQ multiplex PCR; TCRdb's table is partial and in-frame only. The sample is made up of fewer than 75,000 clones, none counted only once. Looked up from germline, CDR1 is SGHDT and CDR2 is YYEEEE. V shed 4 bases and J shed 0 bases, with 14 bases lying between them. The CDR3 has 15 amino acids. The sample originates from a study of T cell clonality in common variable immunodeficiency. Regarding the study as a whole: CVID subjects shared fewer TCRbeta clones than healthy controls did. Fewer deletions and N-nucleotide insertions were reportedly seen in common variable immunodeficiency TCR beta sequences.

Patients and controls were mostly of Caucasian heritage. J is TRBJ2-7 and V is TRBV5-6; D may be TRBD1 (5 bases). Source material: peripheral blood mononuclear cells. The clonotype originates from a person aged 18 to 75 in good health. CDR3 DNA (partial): TGTGCCAGCAGCCTTGTACCCAGGGCCTCCTACGAG. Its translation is CASSLVPRASYE. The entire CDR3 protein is CASSLVPRASYEQYF. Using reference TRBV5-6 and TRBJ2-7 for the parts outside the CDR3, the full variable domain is DAGVTQSPTHLIKTRGQQVTLRCSPKSGHDTVSWYQQALGQGPQFIFQYYEEEERQRGNFPDRFSGHQFPNYSSELNVNALLLGDSALYLCASSLVPRASYEQYFGPGTRLTVT.